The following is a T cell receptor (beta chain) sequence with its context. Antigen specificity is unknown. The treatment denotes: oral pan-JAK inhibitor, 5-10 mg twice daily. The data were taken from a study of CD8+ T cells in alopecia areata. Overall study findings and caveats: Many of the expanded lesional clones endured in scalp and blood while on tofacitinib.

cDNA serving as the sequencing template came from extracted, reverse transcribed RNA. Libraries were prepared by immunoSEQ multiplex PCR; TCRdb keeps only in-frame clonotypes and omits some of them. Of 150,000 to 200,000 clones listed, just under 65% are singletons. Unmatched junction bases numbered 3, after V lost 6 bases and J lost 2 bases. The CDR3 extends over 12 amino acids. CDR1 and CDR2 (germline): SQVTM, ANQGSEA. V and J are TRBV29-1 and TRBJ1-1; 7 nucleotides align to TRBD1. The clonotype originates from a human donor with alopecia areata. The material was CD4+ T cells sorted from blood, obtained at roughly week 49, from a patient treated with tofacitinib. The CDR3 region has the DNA TGCAGCGTGGGACAGATTAACACTGAAGCTTTCTTT. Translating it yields CSVGQINTEAFF.